Listed below are T cell receptor beta chains from one sample, sequenced in a study of OX40 agonist ivuxolimab in advanced cancers. Assay: immunoSEQ multiplex PCR; the TCRdb copy retains only in-frame clones and omits some. The profile shows tens of thousands of clones, roughly 90% of them singletons. This material consisted of CD4+ or CD8+ T cells sorted from blood, taken in a trial of the OX40 agonist ivuxolimab. These receptors all come from an adult with an advanced solid tumor such as melanoma, head and neck, liver or kidney cancer. CDR3s include the opening cysteine and the closing phenylalanine or tryptophan. The order of the fields is clone size, J gene, D gene, V gene, CDR3 protein, CDR3 DNA. A D gene is named only where the DNA matches it firmly. Part of the rows lack a size; the others show once, few, many or a class for expanded clones.

clone_size: NA
j_call: TRBJ1-2
d_call: NA
v_call: TRBV30
cdr3_aa: CAWSVYGNYGYTF
cdr3_nt: TGTGCCTGGAGTGTATACGGGAACTATGGCTACACCTTC

clone_size: NA
j_call: TRBJ2-3
d_call: NA
v_call: TRBV14
cdr3_aa: CASSQWRGRDTQYF
cdr3_nt: TGTGCCAGCAGCCAATGGAGGGGCAGGGATACGCAGTATTTT

clone_size: NA
j_call: TRBJ2-7
d_call: NA
v_call: TRBV9
cdr3_aa: CASSDTGETYDEQYF
cdr3_nt: TGTGCCAGCAGCGATACGGGGGAAACCTACGACGAGCAGTACTTC

clone_size: NA
j_call: TRBJ2-3
d_call: TRBD2
v_call: TRBV7-2
cdr3_aa: CASSSSRTSGGAFPRTQYF
cdr3_nt: TGTGCCAGCAGCTCCTCGAGGACTAGCGGGGGGGCCTTCCCTCGTACGCAGTATTTT

clone_size: NA
j_call: TRBJ2-1
d_call: TRBD1
v_call: TRBV7-2
cdr3_aa: CASSYFSGTDYNEQFF
cdr3_nt: TGTGCCAGCAGTTATTTCTCCGGGACAGACTACAATGAGCAGTTCTTC

clone_size: NA
j_call: TRBJ2-3
d_call: NA
v_call: TRBV4-1
cdr3_aa: CASSQESVFTDTQYF
cdr3_nt: TGCGCCAGCAGCCAAGAGTCGGTATTCACAGATACGCAGTATTTT

clone_size: NA
j_call: TRBJ2-3
d_call: NA
v_call: TRBV7-8
cdr3_aa: CASSTSSFPGYGGTQYF
cdr3_nt: TGTGCCAGCAGCACATCTAGCTTTCCGGGGTACGGAGGGACGCAGTATTTT

clone_size: NA
j_call: TRBJ1-1
d_call: TRBD1
v_call: TRBV27
cdr3_aa: CASSKQGDTEAFF
cdr3_nt: TGTGCCAGCAGTAAACAGGGGGACACTGAAGCTTTCTTT

clone_size: NA
j_call: TRBJ2-7
d_call: TRBD2
v_call: TRBV19
cdr3_aa: CASRAGTTYEQYF
cdr3_nt: TGTGCCAGTAGAGCCGGGACTACCTACGAGCAGTACTTC

clone_size: once
j_call: TRBJ1-2
d_call: NA
v_call: TRBV6-5
cdr3_aa: CASSQAGIGTF
cdr3_nt: TGTGCCAGCAGCCAAGCCGGGATTGGGACCTTC

clone_size: NA
j_call: TRBJ1-6
d_call: NA
v_call: TRBV2
cdr3_aa: CASSEALPDLNSPLHF
cdr3_nt: TGTGCCAGCAGTGAAGCGCTTCCAGACCTTAATTCACCCCTCCACTTT

clone_size: NA
j_call: TRBJ1-1
d_call: NA
v_call: TRBV7-9
cdr3_aa: CASSLVQGTEAFF
cdr3_nt: TGTGCCAGCAGCTTAGTACAGGGCACTGAAGCTTTCTTT

clone_size: few
j_call: TRBJ2-7
d_call: TRBD1
v_call: TRBV7-7
cdr3_aa: CASSPGTGGYEQYF
cdr3_nt: TGTGCTAGCAGCCCCGGGACAGGGGGCTACGAGCAGTACTTC

clone_size: NA
j_call: TRBJ2-3
d_call: NA
v_call: TRBV10-2
cdr3_aa: CASSELEGVGTDTQYF
cdr3_nt: TGCGCCAGCAGTGAGTTGGAGGGGGTAGGCACAGATACGCAGTATTTT

clone_size: NA
j_call: TRBJ1-2
d_call: NA
v_call: TRBV10-2
cdr3_aa: CASSDVANYGYTF
cdr3_nt: TGCGCCAGCAGTGATGTAGCTAACTATGGCTACACCTTC

clone_size: NA
j_call: TRBJ2-7
d_call: NA
v_call: TRBV27
cdr3_aa: CASSLHQSQGLYEQYF
cdr3_nt: TGTGCCAGCAGTTTACATCAATCGCAGGGTCTGTACGAGCAGTACTTC

clone_size: NA
j_call: TRBJ1-1
d_call: NA
v_call: TRBV7-6
cdr3_aa: CASSLVVTTTEAFF
cdr3_nt: TGTGCCAGCAGCTTAGTTGTGACCACCACTGAAGCTTTCTTT

clone_size: NA
j_call: TRBJ1-1
d_call: NA
v_call: TRBV7-8
cdr3_aa: CASALGAGVDTEAFF
cdr3_nt: TGTGCCAGCGCCCTAGGGGCCGGGGTGGACACTGAAGCTTTCTTT

clone_size: NA
j_call: TRBJ2-5
d_call: NA
v_call: TRBV28
cdr3_aa: CASSVRDGQETQYF
cdr3_nt: TGTGCCAGCAGTGTCCGGGACGGCCAAGAGACCCAGTACTTC

clone_size: NA
j_call: TRBJ2-7
d_call: TRBD1
v_call: TRBV10-3
cdr3_aa: CAIRGTGSSYEQYF
cdr3_nt: TGTGCCATCAGAGGGACAGGAAGCTCCTACGAGCAGTACTTC

clone_size: NA
j_call: TRBJ2-7
d_call: TRBD2
v_call: TRBV7-9
cdr3_aa: CASSWGLADYEQYF
cdr3_nt: TGTGCCAGCAGCTGGGGACTAGCGGACTACGAGCAGTACTTC

clone_size: NA
j_call: TRBJ2-4
d_call: TRBD2
v_call: TRBV2
cdr3_aa: CASSDGFLAGEHKNIQYF
cdr3_nt: TGTGCCAGCAGTGACGGTTTTCTAGCGGGGGAACACAAAAACATTCAGTACTTC

clone_size: once
j_call: TRBJ2-3
d_call: TRBD2
v_call: TRBV7-3
cdr3_aa: CASSLAGGLADTQYF
cdr3_nt: TGTGCCAGCAGCTTAGCGGGGGGGCTGGCAGATACGCAGTATTTT

clone_size: NA
j_call: TRBJ2-2
d_call: TRBD2
v_call: TRBV10-3
cdr3_aa: CAISWTSGGVNTGELFF
cdr3_nt: TGTGCCATCAGTTGGACTAGCGGGGGAGTAAACACCGGGGAGCTGTTTTTT

clone_size: NA
j_call: TRBJ2-3
d_call: TRBD2
v_call: TRBV19
cdr3_aa: CASSIDPIAGRTDTQYF
cdr3_nt: TGTGCCAGTAGTATAGATCCCATAGCGGGGAGGACAGATACGCAGTATTTT

clone_size: NA
j_call: TRBJ2-1
d_call: NA
v_call: TRBV5-4
cdr3_aa: CASSLVVAVYNEQFF
cdr3_nt: TGTGCCAGCAGCTTGGTGGTAGCCGTCTACAATGAGCAGTTCTTC

clone_size: NA
j_call: TRBJ1-4
d_call: NA
v_call: TRBV2
cdr3_aa: CASNPANEKLFF
cdr3_nt: TGTGCCAGCAATCCTGCTAATGAAAAACTGTTTTTT

clone_size: NA
j_call: TRBJ1-1
d_call: TRBD1
v_call: TRBV7-2
cdr3_aa: CASSLAGQANTEAFF
cdr3_nt: TGTGCCAGCAGCTTAGCGGGACAGGCGAACACTGAAGCTTTCTTT

clone_size: once
j_call: TRBJ2-7
d_call: NA
v_call: TRBV9
cdr3_aa: CASSVGRSSYEQYF
cdr3_nt: TGTGCCAGCAGCGTTGGACGGTCCTCCTACGAGCAGTACTTC

clone_size: NA
j_call: TRBJ1-2
d_call: NA
v_call: TRBV11-2
cdr3_aa: CASSLGPNYGYTF
cdr3_nt: TGTGCCAGCAGCTTAGGGCCTAACTATGGCTACACCTTC

clone_size: NA
j_call: TRBJ2-5
d_call: NA
v_call: TRBV28
cdr3_aa: CASSSPSRARTQYF
cdr3_nt: TGTGCCAGCAGTTCCCCTTCGAGGGCACGGACCCAGTACTTC

clone_size: NA
j_call: TRBJ1-2
d_call: NA
v_call: TRBV7-9
cdr3_aa: CASSTRRVNYGYTF
cdr3_nt: TGTGCCAGCAGCACACGACGGGTGAACTATGGCTACACCTTC

clone_size: NA
j_call: TRBJ1-2
d_call: TRBD1
v_call: TRBV9
cdr3_aa: CASRGGQGAGYGYTF
cdr3_nt: TGTGCCAGCCGAGGGGGACAGGGCGCCGGGTATGGCTACACCTTC

clone_size: NA
j_call: TRBJ2-7
d_call: TRBD1
v_call: TRBV4-3
cdr3_aa: CASSLQRTGFYEQYF
cdr3_nt: TGCGCCAGCAGCCTCCAGAGGACAGGGTTTTACGAGCAGTACTTC

clone_size: NA
j_call: TRBJ2-7
d_call: NA
v_call: TRBV11-2
cdr3_aa: CASSLIGVTYEQYF
cdr3_nt: TGTGCCAGCAGCTTAATAGGGGTAACCTACGAGCAGTACTTC

clone_size: NA
j_call: TRBJ2-7
d_call: NA
v_call: TRBV28
cdr3_aa: CASAPAGLSAYEQYF
cdr3_nt: TGTGCCAGCGCACCTGCGGGTCTGTCGGCCTACGAGCAGTACTTC

clone_size: NA
j_call: TRBJ2-1
d_call: NA
v_call: TRBV7-2
cdr3_aa: CASGQSNEQFF
cdr3_nt: TGTGCCAGCGGCCAGTCCAATGAGCAGTTCTTC

clone_size: NA
j_call: TRBJ2-7
d_call: TRBD2
v_call: TRBV7-8
cdr3_aa: CASSLGAGETYEQYF
cdr3_nt: TGTGCCAGCAGCTTAGGGGCGGGAGAAACCTACGAGCAGTACTTC

clone_size: NA
j_call: TRBJ2-1
d_call: NA
v_call: TRBV9
cdr3_aa: CASSVERVGEEQFF
cdr3_nt: TGTGCCAGCAGCGTAGAAAGGGTAGGGGAGGAGCAGTTCTTC

clone_size: NA
j_call: TRBJ2-5
d_call: NA
v_call: TRBV9
cdr3_aa: CASSVVLDPCGTQYF
cdr3_nt: TGTGCCAGCAGCGTAGTCCTTGACCCCTGTGGGACCCAGTACTTC

clone_size: NA
j_call: TRBJ1-1
d_call: NA
v_call: TRBV19
cdr3_aa: CATRTSPYTEAFF
cdr3_nt: TGTGCCACCAGGACTTCCCCGTACACTGAAGCTTTCTTT

clone_size: NA
j_call: TRBJ1-4
d_call: NA
v_call: TRBV9
cdr3_aa: CASSGGTNEKLFF
cdr3_nt: TGTGCCAGCAGCGGAGGCACTAATGAAAAACTGTTTTTT

clone_size: NA
j_call: TRBJ1-2
d_call: NA
v_call: TRBV6-4
cdr3_aa: CASSDGRPHGYTF
cdr3_nt: TGTGCCAGCAGTGACGGGCGTCCACATGGCTACACCTTC

clone_size: NA
j_call: TRBJ1-6
d_call: NA
v_call: TRBV30
cdr3_aa: CAWSIGAISPLHF
cdr3_nt: TGTGCCTGGAGCATAGGGGCGATTTCACCCCTCCACTTT

clone_size: NA
j_call: TRBJ2-5
d_call: TRBD2
v_call: TRBV19
cdr3_aa: CATGLAGGPETQYF
cdr3_nt: TGTGCCACAGGACTAGCGGGGGGGCCAGAGACCCAGTACTTC

clone_size: NA
j_call: TRBJ1-3
d_call: NA
v_call: TRBV28
cdr3_aa: CASSSRFSGNTIYF
cdr3_nt: TGTGCCAGCAGTAGCCGGTTCTCTGGAAACACCATATATTTT

clone_size: NA
j_call: TRBJ1-5
d_call: NA
v_call: TRBV7-9
cdr3_aa: CASSFGQLSNQPQHF
cdr3_nt: TGTGCCAGCAGCTTCGGACAGCTTAGCAATCAGCCCCAGCATTTT

clone_size: NA
j_call: TRBJ2-1
d_call: TRBD2
v_call: TRBV7-2
cdr3_aa: CASSLSGGAYNEQFF
cdr3_nt: TGTGCCAGCAGCCTTAGCGGGGGGGCCTACAATGAGCAGTTCTTC

clone_size: NA
j_call: TRBJ2-7
d_call: TRBD1
v_call: TRBV14
cdr3_aa: CASRGQGEYEQYF
cdr3_nt: TGTGCCAGCAGGGGACAGGGGGAGTACGAGCAGTACTTC

clone_size: NA
j_call: TRBJ1-2
d_call: NA
v_call: TRBV4-3
cdr3_aa: CASSQDTDSPAYTF
cdr3_nt: TGCGCCAGCAGCCAAGATACGGACAGTCCGGCCTACACCTTC

clone_size: NA
j_call: TRBJ2-3
d_call: NA
v_call: TRBV30
cdr3_aa: CAWSVRSGDTQYF
cdr3_nt: TGTGCCTGGAGTGTACGGAGCGGGGATACGCAGTATTTT